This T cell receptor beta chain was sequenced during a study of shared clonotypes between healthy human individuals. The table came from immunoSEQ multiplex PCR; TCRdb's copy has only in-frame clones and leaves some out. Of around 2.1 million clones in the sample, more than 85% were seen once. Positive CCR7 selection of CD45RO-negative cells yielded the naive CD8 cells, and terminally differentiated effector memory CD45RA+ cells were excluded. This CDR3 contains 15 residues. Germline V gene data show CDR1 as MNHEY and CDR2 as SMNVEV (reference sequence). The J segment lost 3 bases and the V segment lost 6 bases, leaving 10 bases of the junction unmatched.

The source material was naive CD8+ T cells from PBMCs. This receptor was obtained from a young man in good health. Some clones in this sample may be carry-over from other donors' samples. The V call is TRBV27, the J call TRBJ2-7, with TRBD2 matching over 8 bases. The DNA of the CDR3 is TGTGCCAGCAGCCTTACGGGAGGGGTCCTCTACGAGCAGTACTTC. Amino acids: CASSLTGGVLYEQYF.